Each of the 18 T cell receptor beta chains below was sequenced from the same sample in a study of blood T cells in healthy people across ages (dated by TCRdb to between 2014 and 2016). The library was built by means of 5' RACE. Instrument on record: Illumina HiSeq 2500. The second PCR ran for roughly 7 to 12 cycles and used a J-beta primer mix along with a sample-barcoded 5' primer. TCRdb reprocessing: public reads trimmed at Q25 with fastp, clones called with MiXCR, in-frame beta chains kept. All rows with the same CDR3 protein become a single entry with the most common DNA and genes. Counted in this sample were a few hundred thousand distinct CDR3 sequences; 52% of them appeared once. The ten biggest clones cover about 54% of the sample. Sequenced sample: blood. The receptors were gathered from a man aged 60 to 75 in good health.

To note about this clonotype: One end of the junction does not line up with germline, which may come from a read error. For the CDR3, the DNA is TGTGCCAGCAGCTTAGCGGGGGGTGGACAGGGGAATGGCTACACTTTC. Amino acids: CASSLAGGGQGNGYTF. The chain is built from TRBV7-2 and TRBJ1-2, with 9 nucleotides matching TRBD1. The CDR3 is made up of 16 amino acids. Per the germline V gene, CDR1 is SGHTA and CDR2 is FQGNSA.

A few counts support this clonotype. The chain is built from TRBV29-1 and TRBJ2-3; D is perhaps TRBD1 or TRBD2 (6 bases each). Germline loops: CDR1 SQVTM, CDR2 ANQGSEA. The CDR3 extends over 16 amino acids. Trimming stripped 5 bases from V and 4 bases from J, with 22 bases between. The CDR3 DNA reads TGCAGCGTTCGCCCCGGCCGGGGGCCCGGGGCAGATACGCAGTATTTT. Its translation: CSVRPGRGPGADTQYF.

This clonotype was counted ten times or more. The V call is TRBV20-1, the J call TRBJ2-1, with 9 bases that match TRBD1. The CDR3 spans 11 residues. Germline CDR1 is DFQATT and CDR2 is SNEGSKA (reference sequence). Trimming took 6 bases from V and 8 from J; bases not matched to a gene: 2. CDR3 amino acids: CSADRGHEQFF. The CDR3 region has the DNA TGCAGTGCGGACAGGGGCCATGAGCAGTTCTTC.

This clonotype was recorded at least ten times. The rearrangement uses TRBV5-5 and TRBJ2-7; TRBD1 matches at 10 bases. The germline CDR1 and CDR2 sequences are SGHKS and YYEKEE (reference sequence). This CDR3 contains 15 residues. Losses at the gene ends were 4 bases for V and 4 bases for J; bases not matched to a gene: 8. CDR3 in DNA: TGTGCCAGCAGCCGTGACAGGGGGCATAGGTACGAGCAGTACTTC. Translated: CASSRDRGHRYEQYF.

The rearrangement links TRBV10-3 to TRBJ2-5; tentatively, D is TRBD1 (6 bases). The length of the CDR3 is 13 residues. Trimming removed 7 bases at V and 2 bases at J, with 11 bases between. CDR1 and CDR2 from the germline V gene are ENHRY and SYGVKD. DNA of the CDR3: TGTGCCATCAAGGCTGGACAGCAAGAGACCCAGTACTTC. This gives the protein CAIKAGQQETQYF.

This chain connects TRBV28 to TRBJ1-2, with TRBD1 identical over 7 bases. CDR1 MDHEN and CDR2 SYDVKM come from the germline V gene. Losses at the gene ends were 3 bases for V and 0 bases for J; bases not matched to a gene: 10. The CDR3 loop spans 17 amino acids. The CDR3 region has the DNA TGTGCCAGCAGTTTGCCCGGGACAGAGTATTCTAACTATGGCTACACCTTC. Its translation is CASSLPGTEYSNYGYTF.

This clonotype showed up just a few times. This sequence joins TRBV3-1 and TRBJ2-3, with 9 positions matching TRBD2. Germline lookup yields CDR1 LGHDT and CDR2 YNNKEL (reference sequence). CDR3 length: 15 amino acids. V gave up 4 bases and J gave up 3 bases; unmatched junction bases: 5. CDR3 protein: CASSRGGAMTDTQYF. CDR3 DNA sequence: TGTGCCAGCAGCCGCGGGGGGGCCATGACAGATACGCAGTATTTT.

The rearrangement uses TRBV24-1 and TRBJ2-1; 12 bases map to TRBD1. The V gene's germline CDR1 is KGHDR and CDR2 SFDVKD. Trimming took 4 bases from V and 10 from J; bases not matched to a gene: 4. The CDR3 runs 14 residues. For the CDR3, the DNA is TGTGCCACCAGTGAGGGACAGGGGGCCAGGGAGCAGTTCTTC. This codes for CATSEGQGAREQFF.

The V call is TRBV12-3 or TRBV12-4, the J call TRBJ2-3, with D unclear. The CDR3 runs to 14 residues. The V end was cut by 2 bases, the J end by 2 bases, with 8 bases between. CDR3 amino acids: CASSLRQFTDTQYF. DNA for the CDR3: TGTGCCAGCAGTTTAAGGCAGTTCACAGATACGCAGTATTTT.

This sequence joins TRBV7-2 and TRBJ2-7, with a possible D match to TRBD2 (6 bases). TRBJ2-5 matches the DNA end more closely, so the J call is doubtful. The CDR3 consists of 13 residues. Looked up from germline, CDR1 is SGHTA and CDR2 is FQGNSA. DNA of the CDR3: TGTGCCAGCAGCTGGGACTTCCAAGAGACCCAGTACTTC. Its translation is CASSWDFQETQYF.

The V gene is TRBV20-1, the J gene TRBJ2-7; D is perhaps TRBD2 (6 bases). Germline V gene lookup returns CDR1 DFQATT and CDR2 SNEGSKA (reference sequence). This CDR3 is 15 amino acids long. With 1 base removed from V and 0 bases from J, the gap between germline ends came to 13 bases. The CDR3 loop reads CSARAGDRSSYEQYF. The CDR3 nucleotides are TGCAGTGCTAGAGCGGGGGACCGGAGCTCCTACGAGCAGTACTTC.

J is TRBJ2-3 and V is TRBV2; D is possibly TRBD2 (6 bases). Trimming removed 6 bases from V and 3 bases from J, with 13 bases in between. The CDR3 sequence is 14 residues long. Germline-derived CDR1 and CDR2 are SNHLY and FYNNEI. CDR3 nucleotides: TGTGCCAGCAGCGAGCCGGGAGAGACAGATACGCAGTATTTT. This translates into CASSEPGETDTQYF.

The V and J genes are TRBV5-1 and TRBJ2-1; 7 bases agree with TRBD2. The CDR3 totals 14 residues. In germline, CDR1 is SGHRS, CDR2 YFSETQ. The V and J ends lost 6 bases and 0 bases, in that order; junction bases with no gene match: 3. CDR3: CASTTSNSYNEQFF. The CDR3 DNA reads as TGCGCCAGCACGACTAGCAACTCCTACAATGAGCAGTTCTTC.

This clonotype was counted at least ten times. The genes are TRBV7-3 and TRBJ2-3; 7 nucleotides agree with TRBD2. The germline CDR1 and CDR2 sequences are SGHTA and FQGTGA. The CDR3 is made up of 13 amino acids. V lost 5 bases to trimming and J lost 6 bases; unmatched junction nucleotides: 5. The DNA of the CDR3 is TGTGCCAGCAGCGTAAGGGAGGGCGATACGCAGTATTTT. It translates to CASSVREGDTQYF.

V is TRBV7-6 and J is TRBJ2-2; 8 positions match TRBD1. The V segment lost 4 bases and the J segment 4 bases; nucleotides outside the gene matches: 5. CDR3 length: 15 residues. Germline V lookup: CDR1 SGHVS, CDR2 FNYEAQ. The CDR3 nucleotides read TGTGCCAGCAGCTCCCCCCAGGGGGCCACCGGGGAGCTGTTTTTT. Its protein is CASSSPQGATGELFF.

This clonotype showed up just a few times. This chain joins TRBV7-9 and TRBJ1-4; 8 bases map to TRBD1. The length of the CDR3 is 13 residues. The V and J ends lost 5 bases and 7 bases, in that order; junction bases with no gene match: 3. Germline V gene lookup returns CDR1 SEHNR and CDR2 FQNEAQ (reference sequence). DNA for the CDR3: TGTGCCAGCAGCCGCGGACAGGGTGAAAAACTGTTTTTT. Protein: CASSRGQGEKLFF. The full variable domain, in which reference TRBV7-9 and TRBJ1-4 provide the parts outside the CDR3, is DTGVSQNPRHKITKRGQNVTFRCDPISEHNRLYWYRQTLGQGPEFLTYFQNEAQLEKSRLLSDRFSAERPKGSFSTLEIQRTEQGDSAMYLCASSRGQGEKLFFGSGTQLSVL.

This sequence joins TRBV4-3 and TRBJ2-4; the D call may be TRBD1 or TRBD2 (5 bases each). The V gene lost 2 bases and the J gene lost 8 bases, with 16 bases spanning the gap. Per the germline V gene, CDR1 is LGHNA and CDR2 is YSLEER. The CDR3 runs 15 residues. CDR3 sequence reads: CASSQNTGLGDIQYF. In nucleotides, the CDR3 is TGCGCCAGCAGCCAAAATACAGGTTTGGGGGACATTCAGTACTTC.

The table lists this clonotype with many counts. The genes are TRBV5-1 and TRBJ2-7; D is tentatively TRBD1 or TRBD2 (5 bases each). This CDR3 is 13 amino acids long. Trimming stripped 5 bases from V and 0 bases from J, with 9 bases between. The germline V gene encodes CDR1 SGHRS and CDR2 YFSETQ. The CDR3 protein is CASRPGSSYEQYF. For the CDR3, the DNA is TGCGCCAGCAGACCAGGGAGCTCCTACGAGCAGTACTTC.